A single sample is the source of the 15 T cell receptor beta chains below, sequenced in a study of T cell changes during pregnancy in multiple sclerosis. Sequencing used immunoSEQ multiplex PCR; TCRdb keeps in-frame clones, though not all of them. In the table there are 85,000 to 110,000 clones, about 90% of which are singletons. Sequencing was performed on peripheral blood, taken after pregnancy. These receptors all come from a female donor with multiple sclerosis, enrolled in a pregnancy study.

The CDR3 loop reads CASSLFRDTQYF. The CDR3 DNA sequence: TGTGCCAGCAGCTTATTTCGGGATACGCAGTATTTT. The chain is built from TRBV7-8 and TRBJ2-3; no firm D call. Germline V gives CDR1 SGHVS, CDR2 FQNEAQ. The CDR3 length is 12 residues. Deletions cut 2 bases from V and 6 bases from J, with 6 bases between.

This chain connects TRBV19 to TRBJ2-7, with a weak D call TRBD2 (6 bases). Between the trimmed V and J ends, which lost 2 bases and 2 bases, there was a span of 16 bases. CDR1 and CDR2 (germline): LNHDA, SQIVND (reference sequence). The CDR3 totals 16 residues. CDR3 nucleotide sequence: TGTGCCAGTAGTATATCGGGGAGCGGGCCGCCCTACGAGCAGTACTTC. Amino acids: CASSISGSGPPYEQYF.

The CDR3 nucleotides are TGCGCCAGCTCAATGGGACAGGGTGGGACTGAAGCTTTCTTT. Its protein product is CASSMGQGGTEAFF. The chain uses TRBV5-1 and TRBJ1-1, with 9 bases identical to TRBD1. The CDR3 sequence is 14 residues long. Germline-derived CDR1 and CDR2 are SGHRS and YFSETQ. The J segment lost 5 bases and the V segment lost 7 bases, leaving 9 bases of the junction unmatched.

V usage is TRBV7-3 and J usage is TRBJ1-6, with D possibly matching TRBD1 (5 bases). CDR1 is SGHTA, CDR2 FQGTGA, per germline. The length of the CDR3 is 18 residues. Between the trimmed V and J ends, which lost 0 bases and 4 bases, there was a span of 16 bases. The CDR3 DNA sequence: TGTGCCAGCAGCTTAACAGGCTGGCGGGGGGAGTATAATTCACCCCTCCACTTT. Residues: CASSLTGWRGEYNSPLHF.

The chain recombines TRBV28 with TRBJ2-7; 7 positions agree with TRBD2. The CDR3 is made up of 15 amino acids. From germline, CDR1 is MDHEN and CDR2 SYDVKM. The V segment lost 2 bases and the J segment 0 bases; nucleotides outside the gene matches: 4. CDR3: CASSLGRGSSYEQYF. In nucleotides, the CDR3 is TGTGCCAGCAGTTTAGGGCGGGGGAGCTCCTACGAGCAGTACTTC. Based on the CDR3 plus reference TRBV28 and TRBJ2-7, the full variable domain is DVKVTQSSRYLVKRTGEKVFLECVQDMDHENMFWYRQDPGLGLRLIYFSYDVKMKEKGDIPEGYSVSREKKERFSLILESASTNQTSMYLCASSLGRGSSYEQYFGPGTRLTVT.

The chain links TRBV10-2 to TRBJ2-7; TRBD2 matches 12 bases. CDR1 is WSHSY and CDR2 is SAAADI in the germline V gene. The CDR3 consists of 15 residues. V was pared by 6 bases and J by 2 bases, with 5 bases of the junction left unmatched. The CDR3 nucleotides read TGCGCCAGCAGCGCTACTAGCGGGGGGACCTACGAGCAGTACTTC. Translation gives CASSATSGGTYEQYF.

CDR3 in DNA: TGTGCCAGCAGCCAAGTTATCGGGGGGGGGAATGAGCAGTTCTTC. It encodes CASSQVIGGGNEQFF. The chain has TRBV4-2 and TRBJ2-1; TRBD2 matches 8 bases. The CDR3 has 15 residues. Germline CDR1 LGHNA, CDR2 YNFKEQ. V was pared by 1 base and J by 7 bases, with 6 bases of the junction left unmatched.

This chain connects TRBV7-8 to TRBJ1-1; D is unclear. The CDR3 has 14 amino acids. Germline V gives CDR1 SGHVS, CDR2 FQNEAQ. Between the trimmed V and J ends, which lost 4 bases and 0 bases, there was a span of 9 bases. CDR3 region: CASSYQQVNTEAFF. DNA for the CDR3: TGTGCCAGCAGCTATCAACAAGTGAACACTGAAGCTTTCTTT.

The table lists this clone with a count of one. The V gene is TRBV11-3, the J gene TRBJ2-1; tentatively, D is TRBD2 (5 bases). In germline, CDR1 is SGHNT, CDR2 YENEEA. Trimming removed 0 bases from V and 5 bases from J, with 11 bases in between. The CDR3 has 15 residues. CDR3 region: CASSLDRQRDNEQFF. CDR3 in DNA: TGTGCCAGCAGCTTAGACAGGCAGAGGGACAATGAGCAGTTCTTC.

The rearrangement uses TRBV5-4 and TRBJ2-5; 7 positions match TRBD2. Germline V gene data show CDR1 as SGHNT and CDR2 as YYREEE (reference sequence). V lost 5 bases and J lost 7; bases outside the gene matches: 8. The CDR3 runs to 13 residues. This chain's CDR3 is CASSLGGEVTQYF. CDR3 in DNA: TGTGCCAGCAGTCTTGGGGGGGAGGTGACCCAGTACTTC.

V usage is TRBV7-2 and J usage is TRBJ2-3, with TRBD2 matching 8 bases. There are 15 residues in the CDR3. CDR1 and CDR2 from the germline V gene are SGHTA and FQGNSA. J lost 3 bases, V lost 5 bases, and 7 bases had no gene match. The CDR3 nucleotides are TGTGCCAGCAGCCAGCCGGGGGGGCGGACAGATACGCAGTATTTT. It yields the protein CASSQPGGRTDTQYF.

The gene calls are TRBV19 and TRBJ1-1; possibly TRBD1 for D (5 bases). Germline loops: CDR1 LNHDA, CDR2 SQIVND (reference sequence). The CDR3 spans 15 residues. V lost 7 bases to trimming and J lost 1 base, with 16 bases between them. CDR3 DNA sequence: TGTGCCAGTAAAATTGGGGCGATCGGGAACACTGAAGCTTTCTTT. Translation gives CASKIGAIGNTEAFF.

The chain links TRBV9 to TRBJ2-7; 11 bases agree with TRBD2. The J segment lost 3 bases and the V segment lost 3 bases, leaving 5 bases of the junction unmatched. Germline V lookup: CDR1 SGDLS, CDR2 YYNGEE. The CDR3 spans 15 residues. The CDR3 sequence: CASSETSGSFYEQYF. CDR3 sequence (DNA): TGTGCCAGCAGCGAAACTAGCGGGAGTTTCTACGAGCAGTACTTC. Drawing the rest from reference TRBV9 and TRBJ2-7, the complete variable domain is DSGVTQTPKHLITATGQRVTLRCSPRSGDLSVYWYQQSLDQGLQFLIQYYNGEERAKGNILERFSAQQFPDLHSELNLSSLELGDSALYFCASSETSGSFYEQYFGPGTRLTVT.

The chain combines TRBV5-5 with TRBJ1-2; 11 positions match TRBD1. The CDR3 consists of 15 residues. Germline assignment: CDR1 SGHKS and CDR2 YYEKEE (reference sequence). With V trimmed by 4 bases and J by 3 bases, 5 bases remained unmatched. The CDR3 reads CASSQGDRGDYGYTF. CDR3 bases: TGTGCCAGCAGCCAAGGGGACAGGGGGGACTATGGCTACACCTTC.

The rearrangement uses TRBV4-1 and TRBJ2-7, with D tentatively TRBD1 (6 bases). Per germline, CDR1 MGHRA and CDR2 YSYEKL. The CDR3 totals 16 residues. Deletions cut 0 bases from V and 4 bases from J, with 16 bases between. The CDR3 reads CASSQDAPGQIYEQYF. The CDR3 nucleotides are TGCGCCAGCAGCCAAGACGCCCCGGGACAAATTTACGAGCAGTACTTC.